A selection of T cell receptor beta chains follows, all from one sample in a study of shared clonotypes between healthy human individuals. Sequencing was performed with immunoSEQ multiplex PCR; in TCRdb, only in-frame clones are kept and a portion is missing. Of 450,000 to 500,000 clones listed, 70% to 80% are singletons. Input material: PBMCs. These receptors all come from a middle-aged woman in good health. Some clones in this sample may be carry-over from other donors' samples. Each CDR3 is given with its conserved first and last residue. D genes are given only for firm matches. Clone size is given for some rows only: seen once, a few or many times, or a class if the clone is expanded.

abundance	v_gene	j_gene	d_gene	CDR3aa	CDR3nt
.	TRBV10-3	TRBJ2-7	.	CAITSGTDEQYF	TGTGCCATCACCTCCGGGACGGATGAGCAGTACTTC
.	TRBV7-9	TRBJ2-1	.	CASSPYQYNEQFF	TGTGCCAGCAGCCCTTACCAATACAATGAGCAGTTCTTC
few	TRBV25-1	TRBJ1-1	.	CASSKPGVTTEAFF	TGTGCCAGCAGTAAACCAGGGGTTACCACTGAAGCTTTCTTT
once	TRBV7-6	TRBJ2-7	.	CASSRTQPTYEQYF	TGTGCCAGCAGCAGAACACAGCCCACCTACGAGCAGTACTTC
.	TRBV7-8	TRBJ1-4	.	CASRAPGGRNEKLFF	TGTGCCAGCAGGGCCCCGGGCGGCCGGAATGAAAAACTGTTTTTT
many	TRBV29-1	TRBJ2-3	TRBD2	CSVDQLAGTDTQYF	TGCAGCGTTGATCAACTAGCGGGCACAGATACGCAGTATTTT
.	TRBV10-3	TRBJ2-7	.	CAIVDGTGEQYF	TGTGCCATCGTAGACGGAACGGGCGAGCAGTACTTC
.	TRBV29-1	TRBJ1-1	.	CSVQMNTEAFF	TGCAGCGTACAGATGAACACTGAAGCTTTCTTT
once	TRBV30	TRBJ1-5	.	CAWSVGDTNQPQHF	TGTGCCTGGAGTGTAGGGGACACGAATCAGCCCCAGCATTTT
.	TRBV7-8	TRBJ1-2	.	CASSRGTRGYTF	TGTGCCAGCAGCCGTGGGACACGCGGCTACACCTTC
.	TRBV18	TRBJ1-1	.	CASSRGRGFNTEAFF	TGTGCCAGCTCACGGGGGCGCGGGTTTAACACTGAAGCTTTCTTT
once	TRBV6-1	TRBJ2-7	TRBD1	CASSSQGEEQYF	TGTGCCAGCAGCTCACAGGGGGAAGAGCAGTACTTC
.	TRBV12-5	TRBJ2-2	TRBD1	CASGHSRQGANTGELFF	TGTGCTAGTGGGCACTCACGACAGGGGGCGAACACCGGGGAGCTGTTTTTT
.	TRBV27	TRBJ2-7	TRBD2	CASSLLAGTYEQYF	TGTGCCAGCAGTTTACTAGCGGGAACCTACGAGCAGTACTTC
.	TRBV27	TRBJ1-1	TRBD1	CASSHRGLNTESFF	TGTGCCAGCAGTCACAGGGGATTGAACACTGAATCTTTCTTT
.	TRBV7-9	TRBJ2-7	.	CASSTPLGDRSYEQYF	TGTGCCAGCAGCACCCCACTAGGGGACCGCTCCTACGAGCAGTACTTC
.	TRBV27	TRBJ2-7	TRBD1	CASSLDRGPYEQYF	TGTGCCAGCAGTTTGGACAGGGGTCCCTACGAGCAGTACTTC